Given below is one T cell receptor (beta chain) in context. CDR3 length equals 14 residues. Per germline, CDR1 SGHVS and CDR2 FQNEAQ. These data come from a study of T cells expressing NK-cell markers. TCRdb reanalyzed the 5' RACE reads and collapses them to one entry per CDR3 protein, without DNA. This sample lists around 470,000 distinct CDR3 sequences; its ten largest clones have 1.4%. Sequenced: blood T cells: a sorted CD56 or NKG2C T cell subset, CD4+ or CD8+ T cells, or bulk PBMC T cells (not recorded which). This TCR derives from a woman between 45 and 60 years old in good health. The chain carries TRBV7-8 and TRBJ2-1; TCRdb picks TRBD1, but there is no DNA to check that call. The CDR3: CASSLTGALNEQFF.